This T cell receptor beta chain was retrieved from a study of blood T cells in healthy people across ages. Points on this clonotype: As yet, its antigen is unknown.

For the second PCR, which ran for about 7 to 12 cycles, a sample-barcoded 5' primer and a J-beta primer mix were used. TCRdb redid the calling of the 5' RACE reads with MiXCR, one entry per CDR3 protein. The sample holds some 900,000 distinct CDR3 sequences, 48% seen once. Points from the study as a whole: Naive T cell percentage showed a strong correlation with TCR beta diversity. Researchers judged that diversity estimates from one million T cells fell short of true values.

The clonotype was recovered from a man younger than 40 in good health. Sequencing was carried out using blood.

CDR3 residues: CASSRITGRPDTQYF. The CDR3 DNA sequence: TGTGCCAGCAGCCGTATTACAGGGCGTCCAGATACGCAGTATTTT. The rearrangement joins TRBV7-9 to TRBJ2-3, with a weak D call TRBD1 (6 bases). The germline gives CDR1 SEHNR, CDR2 FQNEAQ (reference sequence). This CDR3 is 15 amino acids long. V lost 5 bases and J lost 4, with 16 bases in between.